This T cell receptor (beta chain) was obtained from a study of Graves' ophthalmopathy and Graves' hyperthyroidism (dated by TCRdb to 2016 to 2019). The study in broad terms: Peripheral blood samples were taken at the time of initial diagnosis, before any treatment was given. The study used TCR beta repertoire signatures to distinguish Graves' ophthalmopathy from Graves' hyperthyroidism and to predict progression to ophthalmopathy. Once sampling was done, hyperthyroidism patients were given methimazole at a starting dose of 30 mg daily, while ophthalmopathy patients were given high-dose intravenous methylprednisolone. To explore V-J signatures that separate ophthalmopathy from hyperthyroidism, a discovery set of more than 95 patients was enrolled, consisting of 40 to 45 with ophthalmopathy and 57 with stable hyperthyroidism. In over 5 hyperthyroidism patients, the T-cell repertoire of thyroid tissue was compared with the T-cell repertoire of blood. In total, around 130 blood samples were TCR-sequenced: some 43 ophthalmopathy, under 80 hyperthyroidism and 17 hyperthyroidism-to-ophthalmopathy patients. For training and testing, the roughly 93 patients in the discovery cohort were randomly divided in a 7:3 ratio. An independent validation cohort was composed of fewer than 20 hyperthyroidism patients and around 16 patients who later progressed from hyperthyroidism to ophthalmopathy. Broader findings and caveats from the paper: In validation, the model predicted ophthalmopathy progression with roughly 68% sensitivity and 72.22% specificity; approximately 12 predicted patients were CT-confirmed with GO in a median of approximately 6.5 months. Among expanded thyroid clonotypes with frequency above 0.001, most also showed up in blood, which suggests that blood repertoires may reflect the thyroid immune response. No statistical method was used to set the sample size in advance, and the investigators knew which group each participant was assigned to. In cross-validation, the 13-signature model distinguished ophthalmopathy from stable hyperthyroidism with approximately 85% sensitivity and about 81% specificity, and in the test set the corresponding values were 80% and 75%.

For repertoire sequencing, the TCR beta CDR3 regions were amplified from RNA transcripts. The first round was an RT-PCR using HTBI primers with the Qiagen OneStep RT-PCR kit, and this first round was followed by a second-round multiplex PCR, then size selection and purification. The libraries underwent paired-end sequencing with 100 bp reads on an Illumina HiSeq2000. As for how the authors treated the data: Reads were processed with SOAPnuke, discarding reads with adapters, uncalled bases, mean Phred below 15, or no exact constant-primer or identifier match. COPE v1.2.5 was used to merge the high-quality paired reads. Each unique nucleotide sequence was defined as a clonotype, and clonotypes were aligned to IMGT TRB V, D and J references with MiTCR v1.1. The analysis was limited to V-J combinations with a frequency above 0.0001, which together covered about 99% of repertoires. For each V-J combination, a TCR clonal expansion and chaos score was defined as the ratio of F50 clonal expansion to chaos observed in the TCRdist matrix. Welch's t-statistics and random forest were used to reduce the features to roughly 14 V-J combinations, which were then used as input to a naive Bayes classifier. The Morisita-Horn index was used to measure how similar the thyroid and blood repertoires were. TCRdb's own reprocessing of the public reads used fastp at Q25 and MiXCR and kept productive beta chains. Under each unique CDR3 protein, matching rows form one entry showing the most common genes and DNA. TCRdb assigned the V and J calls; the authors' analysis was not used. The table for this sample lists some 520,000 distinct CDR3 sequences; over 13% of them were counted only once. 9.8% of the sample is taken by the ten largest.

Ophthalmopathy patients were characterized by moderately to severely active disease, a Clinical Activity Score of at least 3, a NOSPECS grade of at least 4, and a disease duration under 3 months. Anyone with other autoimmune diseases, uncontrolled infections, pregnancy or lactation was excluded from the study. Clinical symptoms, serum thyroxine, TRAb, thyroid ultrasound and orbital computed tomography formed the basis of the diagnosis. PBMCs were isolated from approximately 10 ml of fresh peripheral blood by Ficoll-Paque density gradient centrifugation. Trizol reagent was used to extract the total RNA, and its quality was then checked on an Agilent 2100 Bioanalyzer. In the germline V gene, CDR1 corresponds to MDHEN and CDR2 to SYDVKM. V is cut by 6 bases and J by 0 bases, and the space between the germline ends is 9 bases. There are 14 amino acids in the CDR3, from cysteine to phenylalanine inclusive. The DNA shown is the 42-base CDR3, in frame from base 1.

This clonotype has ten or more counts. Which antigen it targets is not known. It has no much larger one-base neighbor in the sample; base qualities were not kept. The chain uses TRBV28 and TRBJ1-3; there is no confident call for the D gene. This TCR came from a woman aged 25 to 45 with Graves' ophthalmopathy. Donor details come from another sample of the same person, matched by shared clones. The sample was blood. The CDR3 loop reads CASSPDTSGNTIYF. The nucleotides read TGTGCCAGCAGCCCAGACACCTCTGGAAACACCATATATTTT.